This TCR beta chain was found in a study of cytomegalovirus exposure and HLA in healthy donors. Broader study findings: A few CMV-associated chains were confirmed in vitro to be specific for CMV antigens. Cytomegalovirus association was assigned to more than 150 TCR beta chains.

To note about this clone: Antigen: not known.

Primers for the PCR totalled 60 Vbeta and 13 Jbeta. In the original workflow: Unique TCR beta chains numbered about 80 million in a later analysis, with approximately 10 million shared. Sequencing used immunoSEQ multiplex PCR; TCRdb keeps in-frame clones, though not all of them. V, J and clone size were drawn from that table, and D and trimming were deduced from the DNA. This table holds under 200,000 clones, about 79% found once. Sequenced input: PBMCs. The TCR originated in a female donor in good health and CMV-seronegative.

The CDR3 DNA sequence: TGTGCCAGCAGCTTAGTATCCGGGGAGCTGTTTTTT. The encoded protein is CASSLVSGELFF. The V call is TRBV7-2, the J call TRBJ2-2, with D uncertain. Trimming pared 1 base from V and 6 bases from J, leaving 3 bases between. This CDR3 comprises 12 residues. Germline CDR1 reads SGHTA; CDR2 reads FQGNSA.